This T cell receptor beta chain was sequenced during a study of beta chain features in type 1 diabetes. Study-level results: The study found fewer insertions and more deletions at VDJ junctions in type 1 diabetes patients.

cDNA synthesis used the whole RNA isolate, giving expressed TCRB sequences. The table came from immunoSEQ multiplex PCR; TCRdb's copy has only in-frame clones and leaves some out. The sample consists of 860,000 or so clones, about a sixth of them appearing once. On average, the one heparinised blood draw given by each donor was roughly 100 mL. Worth noting for this clone: The target antigen is unknown.

The V gene's germline CDR1 is KGHSH and CDR2 LQKENI. This CDR3 comprises 18 residues. Trimming cost V 2 bases and J 2 bases, with 16 bases left between them. Sequenced sample: naive CD4+ T cells from blood. The chain employs TRBV18 and TRBJ2-6, with D perhaps TRBD1 (6 bases). The TCR sequence derives from a woman aged 18-29 years in good health. The CDR3 DNA is TGTGCCAGCTCACCATTACAGGGCCCAGGGGCTGGGGCCAACGTCCTGACTTTC. Translation gives CASSPLQGPGAGANVLTF.